This entry lists 20 T cell receptor beta chains sequenced from one sample in a study of patients and donors after allogeneic stem cell transplantation. TCRdb recomputed calls from the RT-PCR reads with MiXCR, one row per CDR3 protein. The sample shows roughly 940,000 distinct CDR3 sequences, around 17% of them seen only once. The material sequenced was blood, either unsorted or a sorted T cell fraction (not recorded which). The origin of the receptors is a human donor who was either an allogeneic HSCT recipient or a stem cell or donor lymphocyte infusion donor (not recorded which). It is not recorded whose cells these are; they may come from a transplant donor.

Ten or more counts support this clonotype. The chain carries TRBV3-1 and TRBJ2-7; D is ambiguous. CDR1 is LGHDT, CDR2 YNNKEL, per germline (reference sequence). The CDR3 length is 11 residues. Between the trimmed V and J ends, which lost 2 bases and 3 bases, there was a span of 2 bases. The DNA of the CDR3 is TGTGCCAGCAGCCAACGCTACGAGCAGTACTTC. Encoded protein: CASSQRYEQYF.

V and J are TRBV6-5 and TRBJ2-3, with 9 bases identical to TRBD2. CDR3 length: 15 amino acids. Germline CDR1 reads MNHEY; CDR2 reads SVGAGI. V dropped 2 bases and J dropped 4; count of bases not matched to a gene: 4. This chain's CDR3 is CASSYVAGGADTQYF. CDR3 nucleotide sequence: TGTGCCAGCAGTTACGTTGCGGGAGGGGCAGATACGCAGTATTTT.

The rearrangement links TRBV2 to TRBJ2-1; D is tentatively TRBD1 or TRBD2 (5 bases each). V shed 6 bases and J shed 0 bases, with 9 bases lying between them. Germline V CDR1 and CDR2: SNHLY, FYNNEI. CDR3 length equals 14 residues. The CDR3 reads CASRGTISYNEQFF. The CDR3 DNA follows: TGTGCCAGCAGGGGGACCATCTCCTACAATGAGCAGTTCTTC.

This clonotype was counted only a few times. The chain carries TRBV7-9 and TRBJ1-5; D possibly corresponds to TRBD1 (6 bases). Germline CDR1 is SEHNR and CDR2 is FQNEAQ (reference sequence). CDR3 length: 16 amino acids. V lost 5 bases and J 1 base, leaving 15 bases between the germline ends. This CDR3 reads CASSPGGGGSNQPQHF. The CDR3 DNA reads TGTGCCAGCAGCCCGGGGGGCGGGGGAAGCAATCAGCCCCAGCATTTT. The full variable domain, rest sourced from reference TRBV7-9 and TRBJ1-5, is DTGVSQNPRHKITKRGQNVTFRCDPISEHNRLYWYRQTLGQGPEFLTYFQNEAQLEKSRLLSDRFSAERPKGSFSTLEIQRTEQGDSAMYLCASSPGGGGSNQPQHFGDGTRLSIL.

Only a few counts were recorded for this clonotype. The rearrangement uses TRBV5-1 and TRBJ2-3; D is ambiguous. This CDR3 contains 16 residues. From germline, CDR1 is SGHRS and CDR2 YFSETQ. Trimming cost V 4 bases and J 0 bases, with 15 bases left between them. CDR3 nucleotide sequence: TGCGCCAGCAGCACCTACTGGAAAACTAGCACAGATACGCAGTATTTT. Translating it yields CASSTYWKTSTDTQYF. Drawing the rest from reference TRBV5-1 and TRBJ2-3, the complete variable domain is KAGVTQTPRYLIKTRGQQVTLSCSPISGHRSVSWYQQTPGQGLQFLFEYFSETQRNKGNFPGRFSGRQFSNSRSEMNVSTLELGDSALYLCASSTYWKTSTDTQYFGPGTRLTVL.

This clonotype was detected a few times. The chain carries TRBV12-5 and TRBJ1-1; D perhaps matches TRBD1 (6 bases). This CDR3 has 16 amino acids. V shed 6 bases and J shed 5 bases, with 22 bases lying between them. The germline gives CDR1 LGHNT, CDR2 FRNRAP. CDR3 in DNA: TGTGCTAGTGGGGACAGTCAGGCACCACTCTCTACTGAAGCTTTCTTT. As protein: CASGDSQAPLSTEAFF.

The chain combines TRBV7-9 with TRBJ1-3, with D possibly being TRBD1 (5 bases). CDR1 is SEHNR, CDR2 FQNEAQ, per germline (reference sequence). The CDR3 covers 15 residues. Trimming took 5 bases from V and 7 from J, leaving 18 bases between them. CDR3 coding DNA: TGTGCCAGCAGCCCCGCCGGGACGAGGACGAACACCATATATTTT. It is translated as CASSPAGTRTNTIYF.

The chain is built from TRBV6-1 and TRBJ2-7; the D gene could be TRBD1 or TRBD2 (6 bases each). This CDR3 region has 16 residues. V lost 6 bases and J 5 bases, leaving 23 bases between the germline ends. Germline assignment: CDR1 MNHNS and CDR2 SASEGT. The CDR3, as DNA: TGTGCCAGCAGGGATCTCTTGGGACTGGGGGCCGACGAGCAGTACTTC. Its translation is CASRDLLGLGADEQYF.

This chain connects TRBV2 to TRBJ2-6; D gene uncertain. V dropped 5 bases and J dropped 0 bases, with 8 bases sitting between them. The CDR3 runs to 15 residues. CDR1 is SNHLY, CDR2 FYNNEI, per germline. The CDR3 DNA reads TGTGCCAGCAGTCCCCCTGGCTCTGGGGCCAACGTCCTGACTTTC. Its protein product is CASSPPGSGANVLTF.

The V and J genes are TRBV6-1 and TRBJ1-1; D perhaps matches TRBD1 (6 bases). V lost 6 bases and J lost 1, with 18 bases in between. The CDR3 is 16 amino acids. In germline, CDR1 is MNHNS, CDR2 SASEGT. CDR3 amino acids: CASRPQIGGGNTEAFF. The CDR3 nucleotides are TGTGCCAGCAGGCCCCAAATAGGGGGAGGGAACACTGAAGCTTTCTTT.

This clonotype was counted a few times. This chain joins TRBV30 and TRBJ1-2, with D possibly TRBD1 on 6 matching bases. V dropped 2 bases and J dropped 8 bases, with 24 bases sitting between them. CDR1 GTSNPN and CDR2 SVGIG come from the germline V gene (reference sequence). The CDR3 extends over 16 amino acids. This chain's CDR3 is CAWSRGGLNFDRGYTF. The CDR3 nucleotides read TGTGCCTGGAGTCGAGGGGGATTAAACTTCGACCGCGGCTACACCTTC.

DNA for the CDR3: TGTGCCAGCAGCTTAGGAGGGGTTGGCGCTCAAGAGACCCAGTACTTC. This translates into CASSLGGVGAQETQYF. The chain has TRBV7-6 and TRBJ2-5, with D possibly called TRBD1 or TRBD2 (5 bases each). The V and J ends lost 1 base and 2 bases respectively, with 14 bases between them. The length of the CDR3 is 16 residues. Germline V gives CDR1 SGHVS, CDR2 FNYEAQ.

This clonotype was detected only a few times. The chain couples TRBV5-6 to TRBJ2-1, with D uncertain. The V end was cut by 0 bases, the J end by 2 bases, with 6 bases between. The germline V gene has CDR1 SGHDT and CDR2 YYEEEE. This CDR3 is 14 amino acids long. CDR3 sequence: CASSLEPAYNEQFF. CDR3 sequence (DNA): TGTGCCAGCAGCTTGGAGCCAGCCTACAATGAGCAGTTCTTC.

The V gene is TRBV27, the J gene TRBJ2-1, with 7 bases matching TRBD2. This CDR3 contains 13 residues. With V trimmed by 3 bases and J by 9 bases, 5 bases remained unmatched. Germline CDR1 MNHEY, CDR2 SMNVEV (reference sequence). Here the CDR3 reads CASSFGSGAEQFF. CDR3 in DNA: TGTGCCAGCAGTTTCGGGAGCGGGGCTGAGCAGTTCTTC.

The V call is TRBV15, the J call TRBJ1-2; the D is unclear. The CDR3 loop spans 15 amino acids. From germline, CDR1 is LNHNV and CDR2 YYDKDF (reference sequence). V was pared by 0 bases and J by 5 bases, with 13 bases between. CDR3 DNA: TGTGCCACCAGCAGAGATCAGCGGGCCGGGTATGGCTACACCTTC. Amino acids: CATSRDQRAGYGYTF. Full variable domain (outside the CDR3, taken from reference TRBV15 and TRBJ1-2): DAMVIQNPRYQVTQFGKPVTLSCSQTLNHNVMYWYQQKSSQAPKLLFHYYDKDFNNEADTPDNFQSRRPNTSFCFLDIRSPGLGDTAMYLCATSRDQRAGYGYTFGSGTRLTVV.

This clonotype has a count of ten or more. The DNA of the CDR3 is TGTGCCACCAGTGATAAGGAGGAGGACCAAGACTCCTACGAGCAGTACTTC. Translation gives CATSDKEEDQDSYEQYF. This sequence joins TRBV24-1 and TRBJ2-7; tentative D call: TRBD2 (5 bases). The germline V gene encodes CDR1 KGHDR and CDR2 SFDVKD. The CDR3 is 17 amino acids. The ends were cut back, 3 bases at V and 0 bases at J, with 17 bases in the middle.

The chain combines TRBV10-3 with TRBJ2-1; 7 positions match TRBD2. This CDR3 is built from 11 residues. Germline assignment: CDR1 ENHRY and CDR2 SYGVKD. V dropped 8 bases and J dropped 9; count of bases not matched to a gene: 4. In DNA, the CDR3 is TGTGCCATCCGACTAGCATCTGAGCAGTTCTTC. This gives the protein CAIRLASEQFF.

This clonotype has a handful of counts. The CDR3 sequence: CATSDPSRNEQFF. The CDR3 coding sequence is TGTGCCACCAGTGATCCTTCACGCAATGAGCAGTTCTTC. The genes are TRBV24-1 and TRBJ2-1; D is unclear. Trimming took 3 bases from V and 6 from J, leaving 8 bases between them. The CDR3 covers 13 residues. From germline, CDR1 is KGHDR and CDR2 SFDVKD.

The table lists this clonotype with a few counts. The V gene is TRBV4-2, the J gene TRBJ1-2, with a tentative D call TRBD1 (6 bases). The germline CDR1 and CDR2 sequences are LGHNA and YNFKEQ. Between the trimmed V and J ends, which lost 0 bases and 2 bases, there was a span of 13 bases. The CDR3 spans 16 residues. The CDR3 is CASSQDFTGLNYGYTF. DNA of the CDR3: TGTGCCAGCAGCCAAGATTTTACAGGGTTGAACTATGGCTACACCTTC.

The sample holds a few counts of this clonotype. The chain joins TRBV18 to TRBJ2-7; D is possibly TRBD2 (6 bases). In germline, CDR1 is KGHSH, CDR2 LQKENI. The CDR3 loop spans 16 amino acids. Trimming pared 3 bases from V and 3 bases from J, leaving 18 bases between. The CDR3 here is CASSPEGPLYYYEQYF. CDR3 sequence (DNA): TGTGCCAGCTCACCGGAGGGCCCCCTTTACTACTACGAGCAGTACTTC.